These 26 T cell receptor beta chains came from one sample sequenced in a study of shared clonotypes between healthy human individuals. Generated by immunoSEQ multiplex PCR, the TCRdb table keeps only in-frame clones and is missing some. The data contain a few hundred thousand clones, 79% of them seen just once; the ten biggest clones take up less than 15%. The sample was PBMCs. The receptors derive from a middle-aged woman in good health. Some clones in this sample may be carry-over from other donors' samples.

This chain links TRBV19 with TRBJ1-5, with 7 bases identical to TRBD1. Germline loops: CDR1 LNHDA, CDR2 SQIVND (reference sequence). The CDR3 runs 13 residues. Trimming cost V 3 bases and J 7 bases; bases outside gene matches: 3. CDR3 coding DNA: TGTGCCAGTAGTATGGACAGGAGACAGCCCCAGCATTTT. Its protein is CASSMDRRQPQHF.

The chain links TRBV28 to TRBJ2-1; D may be TRBD1 (6 bases). Trimming stripped 4 bases from V and 10 bases from J, with 23 bases between. Germline CDR1 reads MDHEN; CDR2 reads SYDVKM. The CDR3 extends over 16 amino acids. CDR3 nucleotide sequence: TGTGCCAGCAGTTCCCTGGGCAGGGGCACCGTAGTGGAGCAGTTCTTC. This sequence encodes CASSSLGRGTVVEQFF. Full variable domain (missing parts from reference TRBV28 and TRBJ2-1): DVKVTQSSRYLVKRTGEKVFLECVQDMDHENMFWYRQDPGLGLRLIYFSYDVKMKEKGDIPEGYSVSREKKERFSLILESASTNQTSMYLCASSSLGRGTVVEQFFGPGTRLTVL.

The CDR3 nucleotides are TGTGCCAGCAGCTTGGGGCCCGGGGAGACCCAGTACTTC. Translation: CASSLGPGETQYF. The chain has TRBV5-4 and TRBJ2-5; no clear D gene. This CDR3 is 13 amino acids long. V was cut by 0 bases and J by 5 bases, with 8 bases left in between. Germline assignment: CDR1 SGHNT and CDR2 YYREEE (reference sequence).

This clone was seen repeatedly, ten times or more. The gene calls are TRBV5-1 and TRBJ1-2; TRBD1 aligns across 7 bases. The V gene's germline CDR1 is SGHRS and CDR2 YFSETQ. V trimming: 4 bases; J trimming: 5 bases; junction bases outside the gene matches: 5. There are 13 residues in the CDR3. DNA of the CDR3: TGCGCCAGCAGCCCCCGGGGACAGTATGGCTACACCTTC. Its translation is CASSPRGQYGYTF. The complete variable domain, with remaining parts taken from reference TRBV5-1 and TRBJ1-2, reads KAGVTQTPRYLIKTRGQQVTLSCSPISGHRSVSWYQQTPGQGLQFLFEYFSETQRNKGNFPGRFSGRQFSNSRSEMNVSTLELGDSALYLCASSPRGQYGYTFGSGTRLTVV.

V is TRBV28 and J is TRBJ2-7, with TRBD2 matching 8 bases. CDR3 length: 17 amino acids. V was clipped by 8 bases and J by 4 bases; unmatched bases: 19. CDR1 is MDHEN and CDR2 is SYDVKM in the germline V gene. DNA of the CDR3: TGTGCCAGCGGACCCTCCGGTGGACTAGCAGGGGCTTACGAGCAGTACTTC. Residues: CASGPSGGLAGAYEQYF.

This clone turned up a few times. The chain uses TRBV9 and TRBJ2-3, with no clear D. Germline values: CDR1 SGDLS, CDR2 YYNGEE. V was trimmed by 3 bases and J by 6 bases, leaving 5 bases between them. The CDR3 covers 11 residues. The chain's CDR3 is CASSEIDTQYF. The CDR3 DNA follows: TGTGCCAGCAGCGAGATCGATACGCAGTATTTT. Full variable domain (outside the CDR3, taken from reference TRBV9 and TRBJ2-3): DSGVTQTPKHLITATGQRVTLRCSPRSGDLSVYWYQQSLDQGLQFLIQYYNGEERAKGNILERFSAQQFPDLHSELNLSSLELGDSALYFCASSEIDTQYFGPGTRLTVL.

The rearrangement joins TRBV10-3 to TRBJ1-5; 10 nucleotides agree with TRBD1. Losses at the gene ends were 3 bases for V and 3 bases for J; bases not matched to a gene: 8. Germline values: CDR1 ENHRY, CDR2 SYGVKD. The CDR3 loop spans 17 amino acids. CDR3 region: CAISDGDRGSDNQPQHF. CDR3 nucleotide sequence: TGTGCCATCAGTGACGGGGACAGGGGAAGCGACAATCAGCCCCAGCATTTT.

This chain connects TRBV7-8 to TRBJ2-2; perhaps D is TRBD1 or TRBD2 (5 bases each). Between the trimmed V and J ends, which lost 1 base and 1 base, there was a span of 13 bases. The CDR3 contains 17 residues. Looked up from germline, CDR1 is SGHVS and CDR2 is FQNEAQ. The CDR3 here is CASSLVGTAQNTGELFF. The CDR3 region has the DNA TGTGCCAGCAGCTTAGTTGGGACGGCCCAGAACACCGGGGAGCTGTTTTTT.

The chain carries TRBV5-1 and TRBJ2-1; D gene unclear. V lost 2 bases, J lost 8 bases, and 11 bases lay in between. The germline V gene encodes CDR1 SGHRS and CDR2 YFSETQ. The CDR3 has 13 residues. The CDR3 region has the DNA TGCGCCAGCAGCTTCCCAAACCCCGATGAGCAGTTCTTC. This codes for CASSFPNPDEQFF.

Many counts were recorded for this clone. Other DNA sequences from this sample encode an identical CDR3 as well. The chain uses TRBV15 and TRBJ2-7; a weak D match, TRBD1 (6 bases). V was shortened by 0 bases and J by 4 bases, with 16 bases between the two germline ends. This CDR3 spans 16 amino acids. In germline, CDR1 is LNHNV, CDR2 YYDKDF (reference sequence). The CDR3 DNA sequence: TGTGCCACCAGCAGAGATTTGGGACAAGGATCATACGAGCAGTACTTC. It codes for CATSRDLGQGSYEQYF.

V usage is TRBV18 and J usage is TRBJ1-1; D might be TRBD1 (5 bases). CDR3 length: 15 amino acids. CDR1 is KGHSH, CDR2 LQKENI, per germline. V was cut by 1 base and J by 0 bases, with 9 bases left in between. The CDR3 here is CASSPRQDMNTEAFF. The DNA for the CDR3 is TGTGCCAGCTCACCACGTCAGGACATGAACACTGAAGCTTTCTTT.

The chain links TRBV4-1 to TRBJ2-3; 8 bases line up with TRBD2. Losses at the gene ends were 2 bases for V and 2 bases for J; bases not matched to a gene: 12. Germline V gene sequence: CDR1 MGHRA, CDR2 YSYEKL. This CDR3 region has 18 residues. The CDR3 DNA reads TGCGCCAGCAGCCAAATAAGCGGGAGTCGAGATATCACAGATACGCAGTATTTT. Translated, it gives CASSQISGSRDITDTQYF.

Written as DNA, the CDR3 is TGTGCCAGCAGCGGTTGGCGGGAGGGTGAGCAGTTCTTC. Protein: CASSGWREGEQFF. The genes are TRBV11-3 and TRBJ2-1, with 9 nucleotides matching TRBD2. The junction had 5 bases not matched to a gene; V was cut back by 5 bases and J by 9 bases. The germline V gene has CDR1 SGHNT and CDR2 YENEEA. The CDR3 extends over 13 amino acids.

This clone was counted a single time. The chain uses TRBV11-2 and TRBJ2-3, with D maybe TRBD2 (6 bases). V shed 5 bases and J shed 3 bases, with 12 bases lying between them. Germline V gene sequence: CDR1 SGHAT, CDR2 FQNNGV. The CDR3 consists of 14 residues. DNA of the CDR3: TGTGCCAGCAGCGACCCCGGGAGAACAGATACGCAGTATTTT. Translated: CASSDPGRTDTQYF.

V is TRBV6-1 and J is TRBJ2-4, with D tentatively TRBD1 or TRBD2 (5 bases each). Looked up from germline, CDR1 is MNHNS and CDR2 is SASEGT. The germline V and J ends were trimmed by 10 bases and 5 bases, with 9 bases remaining between them. This CDR3 spans 11 amino acids. DNA of the CDR3: TGTGCCACCCGGGACCAAAACATTCAGTACTTC. This gives the protein CATRDQNIQYF.

V usage is TRBV7-2 and J usage is TRBJ2-1, with a possible D match to TRBD1 (5 bases). The CDR3 runs to 13 residues. The germline CDR1 and CDR2 sequences are SGHTA and FQGNSA. Trimming removed 1 base from V and 9 bases from J, with 10 bases in between. This chain's CDR3 is CASSLGQGSEQFF. The CDR3 DNA reads TGTGCCAGCAGCTTAGGGCAGGGAAGTGAGCAGTTCTTC.

This chain connects TRBV18 to TRBJ2-5, with a tentative D call TRBD2 (5 bases). V was trimmed by 4 bases and J by 1 base, leaving 10 bases between them. CDR1 is KGHSH, CDR2 LQKENI, per germline. This CDR3 has 14 amino acids. This CDR3 reads CASSLQRSQETQYF. CDR3 DNA sequence: TGTGCCAGCTCACTCCAGCGGAGCCAAGAGACCCAGTACTTC.

This chain uses TRBV9 with TRBJ1-1; D is ambiguous. The CDR3 loop spans 16 amino acids. The germline CDR1 and CDR2 sequences are SGDLS and YYNGEE. With 4 bases removed from V and 4 bases from J, the gap between germline ends came to 20 bases. In DNA, the CDR3 is TGTGCCAGCAGCAAAAGAGGCTCTAGGGATCTCACTGAAGCTTTCTTT. Amino acids: CASSKRGSRDLTEAFF.

This clone was recorded only once. The rearrangement uses TRBV30 and TRBJ2-2, with D hard to call. The germline gives CDR1 GTSNPN, CDR2 SVGIG (reference sequence). The CDR3 length is 15 residues. The V end was cut by 0 bases, the J end by 5 bases, with 13 bases between. The CDR3 spells CAWSVGQLRTGELFF. DNA of the CDR3: TGTGCCTGGAGTGTCGGGCAGCTGCGGACCGGGGAGCTGTTTTTT. The variable domain in full, with the rest retrieved from reference TRBV30 and TRBJ2-2, is SQTIHQWPATLVQPVGSPLSLECTVEGTSNPNLYWYRQAAGRGLQLLFYSVGIGQISSEVPQNLSASRPQDRQFILSSKKLLLSDSGFYLCAWSVGQLRTGELFFGEGSRLTVL.

The chain recombines TRBV5-1 with TRBJ2-1; 12 nucleotides agree with TRBD2. This CDR3 region has 19 residues. V gave up 2 bases and J gave up 3 bases; unmatched junction bases: 12. The germline CDR1 and CDR2 sequences are SGHRS and YFSETQ. The CDR3 nucleotides are TGCGCCAGCAGCTTTCAGGACCCCGGACTAGCGGGAATCTACAATGAGCAGTTCTTC. Residues: CASSFQDPGLAGIYNEQFF.

This clone was counted once. The gene calls are TRBV6-5 and TRBJ2-7, with 7 bases lining up with TRBD2. Germline V gene data show CDR1 as MNHEY and CDR2 as SVGAGI. The CDR3 runs to 15 residues. Trimming cost V 5 bases and J 3 bases; bases outside gene matches: 10. The DNA for the CDR3 is TGTGCCAGCAGTCCTGAGCGGGGTTCCGTCTACGAGCAGTACTTC. Its translation is CASSPERGSVYEQYF.

The gene calls are TRBV18 and TRBJ2-7; D possibly matches TRBD1 or TRBD2 (6 bases each). Germline V gene lookup returns CDR1 KGHSH and CDR2 LQKENI. CDR3 size: 16 residues. The V end was cut by 1 base, the J end by 2 bases, with 15 bases between. This CDR3 is CASSPLPPRGAYEQYF. In nucleotides, the CDR3 is TGTGCCAGCTCACCACTCCCCCCTAGGGGGGCCTACGAGCAGTACTTC. Filled out from reference TRBV18 and TRBJ2-7, the complete variable domain reads NAGVMQNPRHLVRRRGQEARLRCSPMKGHSHVYWYRQLPEEGLKFMVYLQKENIIDESGMPKERFSAEFPKEGPSILRIQQVVRGDSAAYFCASSPLPPRGAYEQYFGPGTRLTVT.

The sample holds a few counts of this clone. This chain connects TRBV5-1 to TRBJ2-5, with D possibly being TRBD1 or TRBD2 (5 bases each). This CDR3 comprises 13 residues. Germline values: CDR1 SGHRS, CDR2 YFSETQ. Trimming removed 7 bases at V and 5 bases at J, with 15 bases between. The DNA for the CDR3 is TGCGCCAGCGGCCTCGTAGGGGACGAGACCCAGTACTTC. Protein: CASGLVGDETQYF.

The CDR3 DNA reads as TGTGCCAGCAGTTACTCGATTCTAGCGGGATTTGATGAGCAGTTCTTC. This translates into CASSYSILAGFDEQFF. This chain links TRBV6-5 with TRBJ2-1; 9 bases line up with TRBD2. The CDR3 totals 16 residues. Per germline, CDR1 MNHEY and CDR2 SVGAGI. Trimming removed 0 bases from V and 8 bases from J; junction bases left unmatched: 8.

CDR3 in amino acids: CASSPGLAVDNEQFF. The CDR3 coding sequence is TGTGCCAGCAGCCCGGGACTAGCGGTCGACAATGAGCAGTTCTTC. The chain has TRBV4-2 and TRBJ2-1; 11 bases are shared with TRBD2. The CDR3 totals 15 residues. The V gene's germline CDR1 is LGHNA and CDR2 YNFKEQ. The V gene end was trimmed by 4 bases and the J gene end by 5 bases; junction bases not matched to a gene: 4.

The J gene is TRBJ2-7, the V gene TRBV7-9; D uncertain. The CDR3 sequence is 13 residues long. Germline V CDR1 and CDR2: SEHNR, FQNEAQ (reference sequence). Trimming stripped 1 base from V and 5 bases from J, with 9 bases between. The CDR3 bases are TGTGCCAGCAGCTTAGAAACCATCCACGAGCAGTACTTC. This encodes CASSLETIHEQYF.